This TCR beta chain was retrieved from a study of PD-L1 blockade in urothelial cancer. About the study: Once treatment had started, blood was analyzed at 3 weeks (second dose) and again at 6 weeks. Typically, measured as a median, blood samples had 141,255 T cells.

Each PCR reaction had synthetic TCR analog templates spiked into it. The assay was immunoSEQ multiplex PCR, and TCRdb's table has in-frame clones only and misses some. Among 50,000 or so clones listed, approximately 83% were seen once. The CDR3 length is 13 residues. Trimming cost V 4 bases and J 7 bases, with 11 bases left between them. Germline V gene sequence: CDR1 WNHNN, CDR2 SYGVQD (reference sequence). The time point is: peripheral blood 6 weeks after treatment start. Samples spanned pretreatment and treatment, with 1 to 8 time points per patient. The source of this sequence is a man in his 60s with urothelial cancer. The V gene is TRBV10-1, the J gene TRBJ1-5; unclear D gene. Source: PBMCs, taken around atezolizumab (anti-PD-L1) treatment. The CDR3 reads CASSAGERQPQHF. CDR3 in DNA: TGCGCCAGCAGTGCCGGGGAGAGGCAGCCCCAGCATTTT.